The 4 T cell receptor beta chains below were found in one sample sequenced in a study of PD-1 and CTLA-4 blockade in melanoma. Using immunoSEQ multiplex PCR, the repertoire was profiled, and TCRdb retains in-frame clones only, with some absent. The data show 25,000 to 35,000 clones, about 89% seen once. The specimen was CD8+ T cells from peripheral blood, collected before anti-PD-1 treatment. The receptor source for this set is a human donor with melanoma.

The V and J genes are TRBV25-1 and TRBJ1-3; D not certain. Trimming shortened V by 2 bases and J by 11 bases, and 13 bases separated the two germline ends. Germline-derived CDR1 and CDR2 are MGHDK and SYGVNS. The length of the CDR3 is 13 residues. The CDR3 DNA is TGTGCCAGCAGTGAACCCGTCGACGAGGCCATATATTTT. Its protein is CASSEPVDEAIYF.

J is TRBJ2-1 and V is TRBV6-4, with 13 positions matching TRBD2. This CDR3 is 15 amino acids long. V gave up 5 bases and J gave up 8 bases; unmatched junction bases: 6. Germline CDR1 and CDR2: MRHNA and SNTAGT. The CDR3 region has the DNA TGTGCCAGCAGTACCACTAGCGGGGGGGACGATGAGCAGTTCTTC. Translated: CASSTTSGGDDEQFF.

V usage is TRBV24-1 and J usage is TRBJ2-7, with TRBD1 as a possible D gene (7 bases). V shed 4 bases and J shed 5 bases, with 17 bases lying between them. This CDR3 comprises 15 residues. In germline, CDR1 is KGHDR, CDR2 SFDVKD. The chain's CDR3 is CATSDSQGTLDEQYF. In nucleotides, the CDR3 is TGTGCCACCAGTGACTCACAGGGGACTCTGGACGAGCAGTACTTC.

The chain combines TRBV19 with TRBJ1-1; possible D gene TRBD1, 6 bases. Trimming removed 1 base from V and 5 bases from J, with 20 bases in between. The CDR3 extends over 17 amino acids. Germline values: CDR1 LNHDA, CDR2 SQIVND (reference sequence). This chain's CDR3 is CASSIGSTGAKNTEAFF. CDR3 coding DNA: TGTGCCAGTAGTATAGGGTCGACGGGGGCGAAGAATACTGAAGCTTTCTTT.